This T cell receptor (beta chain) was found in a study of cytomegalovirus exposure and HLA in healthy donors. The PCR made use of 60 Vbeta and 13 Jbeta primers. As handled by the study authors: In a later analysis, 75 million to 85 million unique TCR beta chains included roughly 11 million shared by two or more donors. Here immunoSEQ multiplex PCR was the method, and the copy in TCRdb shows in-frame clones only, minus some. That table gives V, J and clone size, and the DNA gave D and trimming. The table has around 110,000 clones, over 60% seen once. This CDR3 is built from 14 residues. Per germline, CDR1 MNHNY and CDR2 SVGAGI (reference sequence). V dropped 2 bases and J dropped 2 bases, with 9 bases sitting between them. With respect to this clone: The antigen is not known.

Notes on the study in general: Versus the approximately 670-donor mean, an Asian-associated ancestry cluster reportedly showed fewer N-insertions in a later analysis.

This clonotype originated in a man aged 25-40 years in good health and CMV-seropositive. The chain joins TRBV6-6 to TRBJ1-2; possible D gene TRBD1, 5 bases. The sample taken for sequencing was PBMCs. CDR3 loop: CASSYGRQNYGYTF. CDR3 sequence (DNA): TGTGCCAGCAGTTACGGTAGACAGAACTATGGCTACACCTTC.